This entry lists 20 T cell receptor beta chains sequenced from one sample in a study of Ad26.COV2.S vaccination and SARS-CoV-2 variants. Stated treatment: over 15 received Ad26.COV2.S at low or high dose, single or two shots; roughly 5 received placebo; per-sample allocation not given. Sampling happened 63 days after the first vaccine or placebo injection. Method: immunoSEQ multiplex PCR; TCRdb's copy keeps in-frame clones and lacks some. Of more than 300,000 clones listed, about 87% were seen once; the top ten hold roughly 6%. Sequenced here: peripheral blood, sampled in a trial of Ad26.COV2.S vaccine versus placebo. These receptors were collected from a person aged 18-65 years who received the Ad26.COV2.S COVID-19 vaccine or a placebo.

This clone was seen a few times. The chain joins TRBV6-5 to TRBJ1-1; no reliable D call. The CDR3 runs 11 residues. Between the trimmed V and J ends, which lost 6 bases and 5 bases, there was a span of 7 bases. Germline V gene sequence: CDR1 MNHEY, CDR2 SVGAGI. The CDR3 region has the DNA TGTGCCAGCAGAAGGATGACTGAAGCTTTCTTT. As protein: CASRRMTEAFF.

The chain joins TRBV9 to TRBJ1-2, with 7 positions matching TRBD1. Germline V gene sequence: CDR1 SGDLS, CDR2 YYNGEE. The CDR3 is made up of 14 amino acids. Trimming took 4 bases from V and 3 from J; bases not matched to a gene: 6. The CDR3 protein is CASSPDRVDYGYTF. For the CDR3, the DNA is TGTGCCAGCAGCCCCGACAGGGTGGACTATGGCTACACCTTC.

J is TRBJ1-1 and V is TRBV18; TRBD1 might be the D (5 bases). This CDR3 region has 15 residues. V gave up 2 bases and J gave up 6 bases, with 16 bases separating them. Per germline, CDR1 KGHSH and CDR2 LQKENI. The CDR3 nucleotides are TGTGCCAGCTCACCATTTGCCAGGGAGCACGCTGAAGCTTTCTTT. It is translated as CASSPFAREHAEAFF.

The chain combines TRBV5-1 with TRBJ2-1; 9 nucleotides agree with TRBD2. Germline-derived CDR1 and CDR2 are SGHRS and YFSETQ. The length of the CDR3 is 14 residues. With V trimmed by 7 bases and J by 5 bases, 7 bases remained unmatched. The CDR3: CASARLAENNEQFF. In nucleotides, the CDR3 is TGCGCCAGCGCTCGACTAGCGGAGAACAATGAGCAGTTCTTC.

V is TRBV5-1 and J is TRBJ1-1, with D perhaps TRBD1 (5 bases). Trimming took 4 bases from V and 1 from J, leaving 17 bases between them. CDR3 length: 16 residues. CDR1 and CDR2 from the germline V gene are SGHRS and YFSETQ. This CDR3 is CASSGGTPNGNTEAFF. CDR3 sequence (DNA): TGCGCCAGCAGCGGAGGGACTCCCAATGGGAACACTGAAGCTTTCTTT.

This clone appeared once. The genes are TRBV6-5 and TRBJ1-5; D is uncertain. V lost 3 bases and J lost 3, with 6 bases in between. CDR3 length: 13 residues. Germline V lookup: CDR1 MNHEY, CDR2 SVGAGI. CDR3: CASSYDINQPQHF. For the CDR3, the DNA is TGTGCCAGCAGTTATGACATCAATCAGCCCCAGCATTTT.

The chain carries TRBV6-6 and TRBJ2-7, with D perhaps matching TRBD1 (6 bases). CDR3 length: 15 amino acids. Trimming pared 8 bases from V and 4 bases from J, leaving 21 bases between. Germline CDR1 is MNHNY and CDR2 is SVGAGI (reference sequence). Written as DNA, the CDR3 is TGTGCCAGCCTATCCCCAAAACAGGGTCAGTACGAGCAGTACTTC. Its translation: CASLSPKQGQYEQYF.

The chain employs TRBV6-5 and TRBJ1-4; D might be TRBD1 (5 bases). CDR3 size: 14 residues. Germline loops: CDR1 MNHEY, CDR2 SVGAGI. Deletions cut 9 bases from V and 8 bases from J, with 19 bases between. CDR3 in amino acids: CARLLSGCEEKLFF. The CDR3 bases are TGTGCCAGACTGCTTTCAGGGTGTGAGGAAAAACTGTTTTTT.

The CDR3 DNA follows: TGTGCTAGTGTATTGAGTGGGGGGACTTATATGTATGAGCAGTTCTTC. It specifies CASVLSGGTYMYEQFF. The chain links TRBV12-5 to TRBJ2-1, with D perhaps matching TRBD2 (6 bases). Germline CDR1 and CDR2: LGHNT and FRNRAP. The CDR3 sequence is 16 residues long. The V end was cut by 7 bases, the J end by 8 bases, with 24 bases between.

This chain connects TRBV4-2 to TRBJ1-5; D perhaps matches TRBD1 (6 bases). This CDR3 is built from 15 residues. The V and J ends lost 0 bases and 2 bases respectively, with 8 bases between them. From germline, CDR1 is LGHNA and CDR2 YNFKEQ. The CDR3 DNA sequence: TGTGCCAGCAGCCAAGAAGGGGGACGCAATCAGCCCCAGCATTTT. This sequence encodes CASSQEGGRNQPQHF.

This clone was recorded a few times. The chain combines TRBV7-9 with TRBJ1-5, with a tentative D call TRBD1 (5 bases). With 5 bases removed from V and 0 bases from J, the gap between germline ends came to 14 bases. The CDR3 consists of 16 residues. Per the germline V gene, CDR1 is SEHNR and CDR2 is FQNEAQ (reference sequence). CDR3 in DNA: TGTGCCAGCAGCCTCGACAGCCCTTATAGCAATCAGCCCCAGCATTTT. It is translated as CASSLDSPYSNQPQHF.

V usage is TRBV6-1 and J usage is TRBJ2-1; D is possibly TRBD1 (5 bases). Between the trimmed V and J ends, which lost 2 bases and 9 bases, there was a span of 17 bases. Germline V gene lookup returns CDR1 MNHNS and CDR2 SASEGT. The CDR3 totals 15 residues. CDR3 nucleotide sequence: TGTGCCAGCAGTGAATCTTCGCAGGGATGGGTTGAGCAGTTCTTC. The encoded protein is CASSESSQGWVEQFF.

The J gene is TRBJ2-7, the V gene TRBV7-3, with 12 bases that match TRBD2. The CDR3 spans 14 residues. Trimming at V came to 5 bases and at J to 6 bases, leaving 5 bases not matched to a gene. Germline-derived CDR1 and CDR2 are SGHTA and FQGTGA. DNA of the CDR3: TGTGCCAGCAGCCCCGGACTAGCGGGATCCGAGCAGTACTTC. As protein: CASSPGLAGSEQYF. Combining the CDR3 with reference TRBV7-3 and TRBJ2-7 gives the whole variable domain GAGVSQTPSNKVTEKGKYVELRCDPISGHTALYWYRQSLGQGPEFLIYFQGTGAADDSGLPNDRFFAVRPEGSVSTLKIQRTERGDSAVYLCASSPGLAGSEQYFGPGTRLTVT.

The rearrangement joins TRBV5-4 to TRBJ1-3; TRBD1 is a possible D gene (5 bases). The CDR3 has 15 amino acids. Deletions cut 0 bases from V and 2 bases from J, with 9 bases between. CDR1 SGHNT and CDR2 YYREEE come from the germline V gene (reference sequence). This CDR3 reads CASSLGPGAGNTIYF. DNA of the CDR3: TGTGCCAGCAGCTTGGGGCCGGGGGCTGGAAACACCATATATTTT. Full variable domain (remainder filled in from reference TRBV5-4 and TRBJ1-3): ETGVTQSPTHLIKTRGQQVTLRCSSQSGHNTVSWYQQALGQGPQFIFQYYREEENGRGNFPPRFSGLQFPNYSSELNVNALELDDSALYLCASSLGPGAGNTIYFGEGSWLTVV.

The chain combines TRBV7-3 with TRBJ2-5, with 7 bases identical to TRBD2. Germline trimming cut 5 bases from V and 2 bases from J; bases unmatched to any gene: 8. Germline CDR1 is SGHTA and CDR2 is FQGTGA. The CDR3 runs 15 residues. This chain's CDR3 is CASSVSGIGQETQYF. CDR3 bases: TGTGCCAGCAGCGTGAGCGGGATTGGGCAAGAGACCCAGTACTTC.

This chain connects TRBV11-2 to TRBJ2-5; D gene unclear. Germline CDR1 is SGHAT and CDR2 is FQNNGV. V was cut by 1 base and J by 3 bases, with 9 bases left in between. The CDR3 is 14 residues long. CDR3 protein: CASSLAPQKETQYF. The CDR3 nucleotides read TGTGCCAGCAGCTTAGCTCCCCAAAAAGAGACCCAGTACTTC.

The chain uses TRBV4-1 and TRBJ2-7; D is unclear. In germline, CDR1 is MGHRA, CDR2 YSYEKL. This CDR3 spans 15 amino acids. The V and J ends lost 2 bases and 1 base respectively, with 12 bases between them. The CDR3 coding sequence is TGCGCCAGCAGCCAATTTTTGGCCAGTTCCTACGAGCAGTACTTC. Protein product: CASSQFLASSYEQYF.

The chain joins TRBV12-3 or TRBV12-4 to TRBJ1-1; the D is unclear. The V and J ends lost 3 bases and 7 bases respectively, with 6 bases between them. CDR3 length: 11 amino acids. The CDR3 spells CASSFMDEAFF. DNA of the CDR3: TGTGCCAGCAGTTTTATGGATGAAGCTTTCTTT.

The genes are TRBV4-2 and TRBJ2-3; 10 bases are shared with TRBD2. The V gene end was trimmed by 0 bases and the J gene end by 0 bases; junction bases not matched to a gene: 6. The CDR3 runs to 18 residues. The germline V gene has CDR1 LGHNA and CDR2 YNFKEQ. The CDR3 DNA reads TGTGCCAGCAGCCAAGATGGGGCTAGCGGGGGTAGCACAGATACGCAGTATTTT. Translation: CASSQDGASGGSTDTQYF.

The chain recombines TRBV5-5 with TRBJ2-1; D gene unclear. This CDR3 spans 14 amino acids. V was shortened by 3 bases and J by 1 base, with 8 bases between the two germline ends. CDR1 SGHKS and CDR2 YYEKEE come from the germline V gene (reference sequence). The CDR3 spells CASSYEWSYNEQFF. CDR3 in DNA: TGTGCCAGCAGCTACGAGTGGTCCTACAATGAGCAGTTCTTC.